This TCR beta chain was observed in a study of blood T cell repertoires in COVID-19. Study at large: COVID-19 samples collected from the United States, Italy and Spain covered acute and convalescent phases. Sample material is recorded as cDNA or gDNA derived from T cells, B-cell-depleted T cells, or PBMCs.

Study processing details: Amplifying reference gene primers gave estimates of nucleated cell counts. Assay used: immunoSEQ multiplex PCR; TCRdb lists only in-frame clones, some missing. V and J calls and clone size are those listed in that table; D and trimming were worked out from the DNA. Of under 300,000 clones listed, approximately 84% are singletons. The germline V gene has CDR1 LNHDA and CDR2 SQIVND (reference sequence). The V gene end was trimmed by 6 bases and the J gene end by 2 bases; junction bases not matched to a gene: 5. The CDR3 sequence is 14 residues long. Seattle patient enrollment occurred during active infection, with longitudinal follow-up thereafter.

The TCR sequence derives from a human donor with COVID-19, enrolled during active disease. The donor label of this sample is uncertain. The genes are TRBV19 and TRBJ2-5; 8 bases are a match to TRBD2. What was sequenced was peripheral blood. CDR3 in DNA: TGTGCCAGTAGCCGGGGGGGGGATCAAGAGACCCAGTACTTC. Protein: CASSRGGDQETQYF.